The next 2 T cell receptor beta chains were all read from a single sample in a study of T-cell memory formation after mild COVID-19. TCRdb re-analysed the 5' RACE reads in MiXCR, keeping a single row per CDR3 protein. Found here are some 440,000 distinct CDR3 sequences, 20% to 25% of them singletons; the top ten hold roughly an eighth. The sample was PBMCs or a T cell subset sorted from them (not recorded which). The source of these receptors is an adult woman who had mild COVID-19 (a few samples of this study predate the infection). Cell type and time point are not known.

This clonotype was observed at least ten times. V is TRBV4-3 and J is TRBJ2-7, with D maybe TRBD1 (6 bases). CDR1 LGHNA and CDR2 YSLEER come from the germline V gene. The V end lost 0 bases, the J end lost 4 bases, and 7 bases lay between the germline ends. The CDR3 is made up of 13 amino acids. The CDR3 coding sequence is TGCGCCAGCAGCCAAGAAGGGGGTTACGAGCAGTACTTC. Its translation: CASSQEGGYEQYF.

The chain couples TRBV7-2 to TRBJ2-5; 10 positions match TRBD2. The CDR3 loop spans 15 amino acids. V was pared by 6 bases and J by 2 bases, with 6 bases of the junction left unmatched. CDR1 is SGHTA, CDR2 FQGNSA, per germline. The CDR3: CASSWSGGEQETQYF. CDR3 nucleotides: TGTGCCAGCAGTTGGAGCGGGGGGGAGCAAGAGACCCAGTACTTC.